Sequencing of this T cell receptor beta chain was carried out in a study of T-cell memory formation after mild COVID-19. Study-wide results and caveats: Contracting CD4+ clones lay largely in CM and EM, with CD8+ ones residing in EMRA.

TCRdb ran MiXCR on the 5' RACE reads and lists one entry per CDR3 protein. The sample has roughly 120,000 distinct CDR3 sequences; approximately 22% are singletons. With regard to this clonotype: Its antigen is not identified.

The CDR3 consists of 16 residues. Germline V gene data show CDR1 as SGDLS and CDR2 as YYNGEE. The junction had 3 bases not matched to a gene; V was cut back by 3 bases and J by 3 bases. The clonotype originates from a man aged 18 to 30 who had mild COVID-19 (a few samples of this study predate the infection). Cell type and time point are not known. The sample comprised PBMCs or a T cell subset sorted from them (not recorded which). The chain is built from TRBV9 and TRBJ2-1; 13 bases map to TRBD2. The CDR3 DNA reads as TGTGCCAGCAGCGCACGACTAGCGGGGGGCTACAATGAGCAGTTCTTC. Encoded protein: CASSARLAGGYNEQFF.